The subject of this entry is one TCR beta chain. Sequencing involved patients with CD8+CD57+ cell expansion previously shown by flow cytometry. Among the patients, all had severe acquired aplastic anemia. Therapy had not been given to patients before blood sampling. The entry originates in a study of CD8+CD57+ T cells in acquired aplastic anemia. Background on the study: When averaged, DNA from sorted CD4+ and CD8+ cells came to around 3 ug.

Germline V lookup: CDR1 DFQATT, CDR2 SNEGSKA (reference sequence). This CDR3 region has 15 residues. V was shortened by 0 bases and J by 4 bases, with 15 bases between the two germline ends. TCR beta VDJ and CDR3 were profiled, and genomic DNA was the template. TCRdb processed the reads anew with MiXCR; each CDR3 protein has one entry. The sample contains 100,000 to 150,000 distinct CDR3 sequences, 50% to 70% of which appear only once. The sequencing input was sorted CD4+, CD8+, or CD8+CD57+ T cells (not recorded which) from PBMCs. This receptor was identified in a human donor with aplastic anemia. V and J are TRBV20-1 and TRBJ1-1, with D possibly being TRBD1 (5 bases). CDR3 region: CSARDHKGLGTEAFF. DNA for the CDR3: TGCAGTGCTAGAGATCACAAGGGGTTGGGCACTGAAGCTTTCTTT.